Listed here is a single T cell receptor (beta chain). Its antigen is as yet unknown. In TCRdb, the RT-PCR reads were re-called with MiXCR into one record per CDR3 protein. Of a few hundred thousand distinct CDR3 sequences in the sample, 21% were seen once. This entry belongs to a study of response to subunit inactivated influenza vaccine. V was shortened by 2 bases and J by 1 base, with 11 bases between the two germline ends. Per the germline V gene, CDR1 is GTSNPN and CDR2 is SVGIG (reference sequence). CDR3 length equals 14 residues. Study outcomes and limitations: Only a handful of new T cells, the authors suggested, are recruited with each seasonal influenza vaccination.

The clonotype comes from a man aged 50-75 years who received an inactivated influenza vaccine. The genes are TRBV30 and TRBJ1-1; a possible D gene is TRBD1 (5 bases). The material sequenced was PBMCs from blood, taken 21 months after vaccination. The DNA of the CDR3 is TGTGCCTGGAGTCGGGGCAGAGGGAACACTGAAGCTTTCTTT. Translating it yields CAWSRGRGNTEAFF.